The 14 T cell receptor beta chains given below trace back to one sample, sequenced in a study of cytomegalovirus exposure and HLA in healthy donors. Amplification used 60 Vbeta primers and 13 Jbeta primers. The protocol was immunoSEQ multiplex PCR, while the TCRdb copy is restricted to in-frame clones and leaves out a portion. The sample contains 130,000 or so clones, more than 60% of which appear only once. Sequencing was done on a sample of PBMCs. Receptors were obtained from a woman in her thirties or forties in good health and CMV-seropositive.

V gene TRBV4-2 combines with J gene TRBJ2-1; 10 bases are shared with TRBD2. CDR3 length: 20 residues. CDR1 is LGHNA and CDR2 is YNFKEQ in the germline V gene. V gave up 0 bases and J gave up 0 bases; unmatched junction bases: 11. CDR3 in amino acids: CASSQDHRLAGASSYNEQFF. The CDR3 coding sequence is TGTGCCAGCAGCCAAGATCATAGACTAGCGGGCGCGAGCTCCTACAATGAGCAGTTCTTC.

In this sample, this clone turned up once. This chain uses TRBV6-5 with TRBJ1-1; 9 nucleotides line up with TRBD1. This CDR3 region has 16 residues. Germline CDR1 and CDR2: MNHEY and SVGAGI. Trimming cost V 4 bases and J 1 base; bases outside gene matches: 7. The DNA of the CDR3 is TGTGCCAGCAGTTCCGGGACAGGGAGACCGAACACTGAAGCTTTCTTT. This codes for CASSSGTGRPNTEAFF.

In this sample, this clone turned up a few times. The genes are TRBV2 and TRBJ1-5; D is ambiguous. The CDR3 runs 14 residues. V was cut by 3 bases and J by 7 bases, with 13 bases left in between. The germline gives CDR1 SNHLY, CDR2 FYNNEI. The CDR3 nucleotides are TGTGCCAGCAGTGATACGGGATCGGGGCAGCCCCAGCATTTT. Protein product: CASSDTGSGQPQHF.

The sample holds one count of this clone. The chain employs TRBV19 and TRBJ1-2; 7 bases agree with TRBD1. CDR3 length equals 15 residues. From germline, CDR1 is LNHDA and CDR2 SQIVND (reference sequence). CDR3 sequence reads: CAIANRRDRNYGYTF. CDR3 in DNA: TGTGCTATTGCTAACCGCCGGGACAGAAACTATGGCTACACCTTC. The whole variable domain, filled in from reference TRBV19 and TRBJ1-2, reads DGGITQSPKYLFRKEGQNVTLSCEQNLNHDAMYWYRQDPGQGLRLIYYSQIVNDFQKGDIAEGYSVSREKKESFPLTVTSAQKNPTAFYLCAIANRRDRNYGYTFGSGTRLTVV.

The V gene is TRBV6-1, the J gene TRBJ2-1, with TRBD1 matching 7 bases. Germline lookup yields CDR1 MNHNS and CDR2 SASEGT. The ends lost 5 bases at V and 7 bases at J; junction bases unmatched: 8. This CDR3 spans 14 amino acids. For the CDR3, the DNA is TGTGCCAGCAGTACAACAGGGGTAAGAAATGAGCAGTTCTTC. It codes for CASSTTGVRNEQFF.

V and J are TRBV18 and TRBJ2-1; 8 nucleotides match TRBD2. Trimming removed 2 bases from V and 6 bases from J; junction bases left unmatched: 3. CDR3 length: 14 residues. The germline gives CDR1 KGHSH, CDR2 LQKENI. The CDR3 coding sequence is TGTGCCAGCTCACCAGGACTAGCACCCAATGAGCAGTTCTTC. It translates to CASSPGLAPNEQFF. The full variable domain, its missing parts supplied by reference TRBV18 and TRBJ2-1, is NAGVMQNPRHLVRRRGQEARLRCSPMKGHSHVYWYRQLPEEGLKFMVYLQKENIIDESGMPKERFSAEFPKEGPSILRIQQVVRGDSAAYFCASSPGLAPNEQFFGPGTRLTVL.

The chain couples TRBV6-4 to TRBJ1-5; D not resolved. The V and J ends lost 0 bases and 2 bases respectively, with 14 bases between them. Looked up from germline, CDR1 is MRHNA and CDR2 is SNTAGT. The CDR3 is 17 amino acids. The CDR3 coding sequence is TGTGCCAGCAGTGACTCTCCGCGGCTACGGGGCAATCAGCCCCAGCATTTT. Amino acid sequence: CASSDSPRLRGNQPQHF.

The CDR3 sequence: CASSPTGQLANYGYTF. The CDR3 DNA reads TGTGCCAGCAGCCCTACCGGACAGCTTGCTAACTATGGCTACACCTTC. The chain recombines TRBV9 with TRBJ1-2; maybe TRBD1 (6 bases). CDR3 length: 16 residues. Trimming shortened V by 4 bases and J by 0 bases, and 16 bases separated the two germline ends. CDR1 SGDLS and CDR2 YYNGEE come from the germline V gene.

The V gene is TRBV27, the J gene TRBJ1-1; no definite D call. The germline V gene has CDR1 MNHEY and CDR2 SMNVEV (reference sequence). The CDR3 contains 13 residues. The V end was cut by 8 bases, the J end by 9 bases, with 19 bases between. The CDR3 here is CASYQYPGGQAFF. CDR3 DNA sequence: TGTGCCAGCTACCAATACCCCGGTGGGCAAGCTTTCTTT.

V gene TRBV27 combines with J gene TRBJ1-6, with TRBD1 as a possible D gene (5 bases). The germline V gene encodes CDR1 MNHEY and CDR2 SMNVEV (reference sequence). The V gene lost 3 bases and the J gene lost 9 bases, with 12 bases spanning the gap. The CDR3 runs to 14 residues. As DNA, the CDR3 is TGTGCCAGCAGTTTTCAGGGTGACATTTCACCCCTCCACTTT. This encodes CASSFQGDISPLHF.

V gene TRBV18 combines with J gene TRBJ2-7; tentative D call: TRBD1 (6 bases). This CDR3 is 12 amino acids long. CDR1 and CDR2 (germline): KGHSH, LQKENI. Trimming pared 3 bases from V and 3 bases from J, leaving 6 bases between. The CDR3 coding sequence is TGTGCCAGCTCACCGGACAGCTACGAGCAGTACTTC. It yields the protein CASSPDSYEQYF. The full variable domain, completed using reference TRBV18 and TRBJ2-7, is NAGVMQNPRHLVRRRGQEARLRCSPMKGHSHVYWYRQLPEEGLKFMVYLQKENIIDESGMPKERFSAEFPKEGPSILRIQQVVRGDSAAYFCASSPDSYEQYFGPGTRLTVT.

The CDR3 sequence: CASRPGTSVNEQFF. The CDR3 DNA reads as TGTGCCAGCAGACCCGGGACTAGCGTTAATGAGCAGTTCTTC. The V and J genes are TRBV6-5 and TRBJ2-1, with 10 bases matching TRBD2. With V trimmed by 6 bases and J by 7 bases, 6 bases remained unmatched. The CDR3 has 14 residues. The germline V gene encodes CDR1 MNHEY and CDR2 SVGAGI.

The genes are TRBV28 and TRBJ1-2; D is perhaps TRBD1 (5 bases). V was trimmed by 4 bases and J by 7 bases, leaving 13 bases between them. The CDR3 is 13 amino acids. Germline assignment: CDR1 MDHEN and CDR2 SYDVKM. CDR3 nucleotides: TGTGCCAGCAGTTCGCCCACAGGTACTGGCTACACCTTC. Residues: CASSSPTGTGYTF.

This chain connects TRBV29-1 to TRBJ1-1; D ambiguous. The CDR3 runs 11 residues. The germline V gene has CDR1 SQVTM and CDR2 ANQGSEA. Trimming left V 5 bases short and J 6 bases short, with 10 bases between. As DNA, the CDR3 is TGCAGCGTTCTCACAATTCCTGAAGCTTTCTTT. Encoded protein: CSVLTIPEAFF.